The clone carrying this T cell receptor (beta chain) appeared a single time. Trimming cost V 4 bases and J 6 bases; bases outside gene matches: 5. The CDR3 sequence is 14 residues long. The germline CDR1 and CDR2 sequences are SGHRS and YFSETQ. The data were obtained in a study of T cell clones after liver transplantation. About the study: At least one year of complete immunosuppression withdrawal without enzymes over twice normal defined tolerance.

The assay was immunoSEQ multiplex PCR, and TCRdb's table has in-frame clones only and misses some. Of some 70,000 clones listed, 80% are singletons. The source is a human donor who received a liver transplant. The chain is built from TRBV5-1 and TRBJ2-2, with 8 bases lining up with TRBD1. The sequences come from CD4+ T cells from blood, collected before liver transplant. CDR3 nucleotides: TGCGCCAGCAGCCCGGACAGGGAGGCCGGGGAGCTGTTTTTT. This codes for CASSPDREAGELFF. Together with reference TRBV5-1 and TRBJ2-2, the CDR3 gives the full variable domain: KAGVTQTPRYLIKTRGQQVTLSCSPISGHRSVSWYQQTPGQGLQFLFEYFSETQRNKGNFPGRFSGRQFSNSRSEMNVSTLELGDSALYLCASSPDREAGELFFGEGSRLTVL.